Following are 21 T cell receptor beta chains from one sample sequenced in a study of blood T cells in healthy people across ages (dated by TCRdb to about 2015). Preparation of the library involved 5' RACE. TCRdb shows the sequencer as Illumina HiSeq 2500. The second PCR ran for about 6 to 11 cycles and used a J-beta primer mix along with a sample-barcoded 5' primer. Starting from the raw public reads, TCRdb applied fastp trimming at Q25, assembled clones with MiXCR and retained in-frame beta chains. One record per CDR3 amino acid sequence lists the most common genes and DNA. This sample comprises over 1,500,000 distinct CDR3 sequences, 49% of them detected only once. The ten biggest clones cover over 2% of the sample. The sample was blood. These receptors were collected from a middle-aged woman in good health.

The chain joins TRBV7-9 to TRBJ2-1; no clear D. The CDR3 has 13 residues. V lost 8 bases and J 8 bases, leaving 16 bases between the germline ends. CDR1 is SEHNR and CDR2 is FQNEAQ in the germline V gene (reference sequence). Here the CDR3 DNA reads TGTGCCAGCGCCCCCGGCCCGCCCCATGAGCAGTTCTTC. This gives the protein CASAPGPPHEQFF.

The chain employs TRBV5-1 and TRBJ1-2, with 9 bases identical to TRBD1. The CDR3 totals 14 residues. With 3 bases clipped from V and 8 bases from J, the junction kept 8 bases outside the gene matches. Germline V gives CDR1 SGHRS, CDR2 YFSETQ. CDR3 amino acids: CASSSGQGWEGYTF. Here the CDR3 DNA reads TGCGCCAGCAGCTCCGGACAGGGGTGGGAAGGCTACACCTTC.

The chain carries TRBV7-2 and TRBJ1-5; no clear D. V gave up 5 bases and J gave up 11 bases, with 13 bases separating them. Looked up from germline, CDR1 is SGHTA and CDR2 is FQGNSA. The CDR3 is 12 residues long. Here the CDR3 reads CASSRTAETQHF. In DNA form, the CDR3 reads TGTGCCAGCAGCCGGACGGCTGAGACCCAGCATTTT.

The rearrangement joins TRBV20-1 to TRBJ2-7; D is tentatively TRBD1 or TRBD2 (6 bases each). TRBJ2-5 explains the end of the DNA better; the J call may be wrong. Germline loops: CDR1 DFQATT, CDR2 SNEGSKA (reference sequence). This CDR3 is 13 amino acids long. CDR3 residues: CSGDGGSEETQYF. Written as DNA, the CDR3 is TGCAGTGGCGACGGGGGCAGTGAAGAGACCCAGTACTTC.

The rearrangement uses TRBV20-1 and TRBJ2-1; 7 bases are shared with TRBD1. From germline, CDR1 is DFQATT and CDR2 SNEGSKA (reference sequence). The CDR3 has 14 amino acids. V dropped 0 bases and J dropped 10; count of bases not matched to a gene: 9. CDR3 coding DNA: TGCAGTGCTAGAGATTGGGACAGACCCTTAGAGCAGTTCTTC. This translates into CSARDWDRPLEQFF.

The table lists this clonotype with a few counts. The chain has TRBV7-2 and TRBJ2-3, with D hard to call. Per germline, CDR1 SGHTA and CDR2 FQGNSA. The CDR3 is made up of 14 amino acids. Trimming pared 4 bases from V and 2 bases from J, leaving 10 bases between. The DNA of the CDR3 is TGTGCCAGCAGCTCGACCACAGACACAGATACGCAGTATTTT. Translation gives CASSSTTDTDTQYF.

This clonotype was recorded many times. The chain couples TRBV12-3 or TRBV12-4 to TRBJ2-5; 10 positions match TRBD2. V dropped 6 bases and J dropped 5; count of bases not matched to a gene: 6. The CDR3 totals 14 residues. The CDR3 reads CASSLAGDFETQYF. The CDR3, as DNA: TGTGCCAGCAGCCTAGCGGGGGACTTTGAGACCCAGTACTTC.

This clonotype came up once. This chain joins TRBV4-2 and TRBJ1-1; D unclear. V lost 4 bases and J 0 bases, leaving 12 bases between the germline ends. Per germline, CDR1 LGHNA and CDR2 YNFKEQ. This CDR3 region has 15 residues. CDR3 loop: CASSRVAALNTEAFF. The CDR3 DNA sequence: TGTGCCAGCAGCCGGGTAGCGGCGTTGAACACTGAAGCTTTCTTT.

This clonotype was seen only a few times. The chain employs TRBV20-1 and TRBJ2-5; 13 bases are shared with TRBD2. The end of the DNA aligns better with TRBJ2-3, so the J call may be wrong. The CDR3 covers 14 residues. The germline V gene encodes CDR1 DFQATT and CDR2 SNEGSKA (reference sequence). CDR3 DNA sequence: TGCAGTGCTACACTAGCGGGGGGGCGAGAGACGCAGTATTTT. Translation gives CSATLAGGRETQYF.

Note on this clonotype: An end of the junction differs from the germline gene, which may be a read error. The rearrangement uses TRBV7-3 and TRBJ2-5, with 11 bases that match TRBD2. CDR1 is SGHTA, CDR2 FQGTGA, per germline. The CDR3 loop spans 16 amino acids. CDR3 residues: CACSRRLAGSQETQYF. CDR3 sequence (DNA): TGTGCCTGCAGCCGTCGACTAGCGGGGTCCCAAGAGACCCAGTACTTC.

The V and J genes are TRBV25-1 and TRBJ2-7; D unresolved. The V gene lost 0 bases and the J gene lost 3 bases, with 9 bases spanning the gap. CDR1 MGHDK and CDR2 SYGVNS come from the germline V gene. The CDR3 runs 14 residues. DNA of the CDR3: TGTGCCAGCAGTGAATATCCGGACCGCTACGAGCAGTACTTC. Translating it yields CASSEYPDRYEQYF.

As concerns this clonotype: The junction shows a germline mismatch at one end, possibly a read error. The V call is TRBV28, the J call TRBJ2-1; TRBD2 matches 10 bases. Germline lookup yields CDR1 MDHEN and CDR2 SYDVKM. This CDR3 has 17 residues. CDR3 protein: CSSYRPSGGPPDNEQFF. CDR3 nucleotide sequence: TGTTCCAGCTATCGACCTAGCGGGGGCCCCCCTGACAATGAGCAGTTCTTC.

This chain uses TRBV20-1 with TRBJ2-5, with D unclear. The germline CDR1 and CDR2 sequences are DFQATT and SNEGSKA (reference sequence). V lost 3 bases and J 11 bases, leaving 16 bases between the germline ends. This CDR3 has 12 amino acids. The CDR3 loop is CSASPAYNEQYF. The CDR3 DNA is TGCAGTGCTAGCCCCGCATACAATGAGCAGTACTTC.

Here the CDR3 reads CASGNIIRGGGSYGYTF. Written as DNA, the CDR3 is TGTGCCAGCGGAAACATCATAAGGGGTGGGGGATCCTATGGCTACACCTTC. V usage is TRBV6-1 and J usage is TRBJ1-2; D perhaps matches TRBD1 (5 bases). This CDR3 region has 17 residues. Trimming removed 8 bases at V and 4 bases at J, with 26 bases between. The germline V gene encodes CDR1 MNHNS and CDR2 SASEGT.

The chain links TRBV5-1 to TRBJ2-1; D remains ambiguous. V dropped 0 bases and J dropped 8 bases, with 18 bases sitting between them. The CDR3 is 16 amino acids. In germline, CDR1 is SGHRS, CDR2 YFSETQ. CDR3 amino acids: CASSLVGTPVWDEQFF. In nucleotides, the CDR3 is TGCGCCAGCAGCTTGGTTGGCACACCCGTTTGGGATGAGCAGTTCTTC.

A single count supports this clonotype. The chain joins TRBV9 to TRBJ1-1; D gene uncertain. The CDR3 has 14 residues. Germline CDR1 is SGDLS and CDR2 is YYNGEE. Trimming stripped 0 bases from V and 5 bases from J, with 11 bases between. The DNA for the CDR3 is TGTGCCAGCAGCGTAGGGGGTAAGGGTACTGAAGCTTTCTTT. Protein product: CASSVGGKGTEAFF.

The chain joins TRBV2 to TRBJ2-2; TRBD1 matches at 8 bases. This CDR3 is 15 amino acids long. Germline CDR1 is SNHLY and CDR2 is FYNNEI. V gave up 8 bases and J gave up 5 bases; unmatched junction bases: 10. DNA of the CDR3: TGTGCCAGCCGAGTCCAGGGGGCGCGAACCGGGGAGCTGTTTTTT. Translated, it gives CASRVQGARTGELFF.

The sample holds a few counts of this clonotype. V and J are TRBV12-3 or TRBV12-4 and TRBJ2-1, with 7 bases matching TRBD1. CDR3 length: 16 amino acids. Trimming at V came to 4 bases and at J to 3 bases, leaving 9 bases not matched to a gene. The CDR3, as DNA: TGTGCCAGCAGTTCCCCAACGGACAGGTACTACAATGAGCAGTTCTTC. It translates to CASSSPTDRYYNEQFF.

The genes are TRBV9 and TRBJ1-2; D is perhaps TRBD1 (5 bases). The CDR3 is 15 residues long. The germline V and J ends were trimmed by 4 bases and 2 bases, with 15 bases remaining between them. Germline V CDR1 and CDR2: SGDLS, YYNGEE. The CDR3 loop reads CASSSPGLPNYGYTF. Written as DNA, the CDR3 is TGTGCCAGCAGCTCCCCGGGACTTCCAAACTATGGCTACACCTTC.

In its sample, this clonotype was seen a few times. The CDR3 region is CASSVDRLTDTQYF. CDR3 DNA: TGCGCCAGCAGTGTGGACAGGTTAACAGATACGCAGTATTTT. The chain links TRBV5-1 to TRBJ2-3; 7 bases map to TRBD1. V lost 5 bases to trimming and J lost 3 bases; unmatched junction nucleotides: 6. The germline gives CDR1 SGHRS, CDR2 YFSETQ. The CDR3 extends over 14 amino acids.

This clonotype appeared many times. In DNA form, the CDR3 reads TGTGCCAGCAGTCCGTTCAGCACAGATACGCAGTATTTT. This gives the protein CASSPFSTDTQYF. V usage is TRBV7-2 and J usage is TRBJ2-3; D is unclear. Germline CDR1 SGHTA, CDR2 FQGNSA. CDR3 length: 13 residues. V lost 6 bases, J lost 0 bases, and 7 bases lay in between.